The source of this TCR beta chain is a study of blood T cells in healthy people across ages. The study's findings and limits: Reliance upon unsorted PBMCs precluded definitive naive versus antigen-experienced comparison.

CDR3 size: 14 residues. The ends were cut back, 3 bases at V and 2 bases at J, with 11 bases in the middle. Note on this clonotype: What it binds is unknown.

Together with a sample-barcoded 5' primer, a J-beta primer mix was included in a second PCR lasting 7 to 11 cycles. TCRdb processed the 5' RACE reads anew with MiXCR; each CDR3 protein has one entry. The sample contains 850,000 to 1,000,000 distinct CDR3 sequences, roughly 51% of which appear only once. The receptor was isolated from a woman in her sixties in good health. The J gene is TRBJ2-7, the V gene TRBV12-3 or TRBV12-4; D remains ambiguous. Specimen: blood. The CDR3 DNA sequence: TGTGCCAGCAGTTTTAGGGTGTTAGCCTACGAGCAGTACTTC. Its protein is CASSFRVLAYEQYF.